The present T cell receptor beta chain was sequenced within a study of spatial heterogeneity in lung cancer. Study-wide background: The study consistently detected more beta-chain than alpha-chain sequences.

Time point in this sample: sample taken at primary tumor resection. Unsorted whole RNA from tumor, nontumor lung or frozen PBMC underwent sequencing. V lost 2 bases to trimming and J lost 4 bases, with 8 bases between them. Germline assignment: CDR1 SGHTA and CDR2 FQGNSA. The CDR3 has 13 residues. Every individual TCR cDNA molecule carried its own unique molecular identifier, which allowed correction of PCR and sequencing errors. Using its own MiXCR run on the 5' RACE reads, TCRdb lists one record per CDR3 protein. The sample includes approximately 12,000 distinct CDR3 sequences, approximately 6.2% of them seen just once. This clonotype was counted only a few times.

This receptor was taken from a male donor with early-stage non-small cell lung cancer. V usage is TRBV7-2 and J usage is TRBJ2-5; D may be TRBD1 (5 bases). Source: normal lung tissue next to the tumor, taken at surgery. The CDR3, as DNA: TGTGCCAGCAGCTTAAGACAGCTAGAGACCCAGTACTTC. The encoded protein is CASSLRQLETQYF.